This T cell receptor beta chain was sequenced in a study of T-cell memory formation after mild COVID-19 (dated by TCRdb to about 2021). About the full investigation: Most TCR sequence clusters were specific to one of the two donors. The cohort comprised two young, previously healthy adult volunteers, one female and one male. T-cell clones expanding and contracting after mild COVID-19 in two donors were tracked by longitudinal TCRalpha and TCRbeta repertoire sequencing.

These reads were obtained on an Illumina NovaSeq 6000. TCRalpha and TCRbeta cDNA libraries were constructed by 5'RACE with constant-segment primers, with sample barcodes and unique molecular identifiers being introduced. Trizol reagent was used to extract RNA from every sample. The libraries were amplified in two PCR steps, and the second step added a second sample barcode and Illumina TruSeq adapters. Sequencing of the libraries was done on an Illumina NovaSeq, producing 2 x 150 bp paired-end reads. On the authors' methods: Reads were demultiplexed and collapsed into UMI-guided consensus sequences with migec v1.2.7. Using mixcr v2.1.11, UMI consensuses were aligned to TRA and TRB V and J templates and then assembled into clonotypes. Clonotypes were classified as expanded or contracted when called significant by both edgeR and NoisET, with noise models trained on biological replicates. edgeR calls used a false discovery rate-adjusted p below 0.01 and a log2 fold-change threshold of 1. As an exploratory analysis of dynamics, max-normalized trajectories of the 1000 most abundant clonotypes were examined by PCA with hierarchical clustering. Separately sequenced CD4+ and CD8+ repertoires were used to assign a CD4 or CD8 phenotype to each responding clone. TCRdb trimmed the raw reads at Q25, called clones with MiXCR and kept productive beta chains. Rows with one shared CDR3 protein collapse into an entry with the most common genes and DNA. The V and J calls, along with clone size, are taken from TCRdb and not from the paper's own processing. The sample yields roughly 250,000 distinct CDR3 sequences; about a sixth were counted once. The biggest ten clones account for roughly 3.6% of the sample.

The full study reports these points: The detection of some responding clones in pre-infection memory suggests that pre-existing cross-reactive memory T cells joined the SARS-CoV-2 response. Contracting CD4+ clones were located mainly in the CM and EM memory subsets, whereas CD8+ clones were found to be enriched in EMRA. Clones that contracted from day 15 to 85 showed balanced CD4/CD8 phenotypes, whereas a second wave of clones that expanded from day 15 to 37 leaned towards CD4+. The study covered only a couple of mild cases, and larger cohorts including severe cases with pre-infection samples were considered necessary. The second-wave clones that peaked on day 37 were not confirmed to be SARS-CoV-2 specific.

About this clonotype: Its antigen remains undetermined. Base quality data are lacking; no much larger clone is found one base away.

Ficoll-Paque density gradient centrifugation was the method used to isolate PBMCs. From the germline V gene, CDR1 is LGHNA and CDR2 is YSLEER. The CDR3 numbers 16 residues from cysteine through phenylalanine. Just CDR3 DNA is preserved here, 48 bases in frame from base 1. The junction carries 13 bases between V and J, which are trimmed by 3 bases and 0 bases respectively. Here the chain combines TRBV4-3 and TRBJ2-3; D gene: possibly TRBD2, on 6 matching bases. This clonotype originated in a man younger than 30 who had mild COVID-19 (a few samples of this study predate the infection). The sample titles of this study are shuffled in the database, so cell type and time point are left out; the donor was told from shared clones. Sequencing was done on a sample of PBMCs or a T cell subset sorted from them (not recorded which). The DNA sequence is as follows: TGCGCCAGCAGCCAGACCGCGGGGCCTAGCACAGATACGCAGTATTTT. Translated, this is CASSQTAGPSTDTQYF.